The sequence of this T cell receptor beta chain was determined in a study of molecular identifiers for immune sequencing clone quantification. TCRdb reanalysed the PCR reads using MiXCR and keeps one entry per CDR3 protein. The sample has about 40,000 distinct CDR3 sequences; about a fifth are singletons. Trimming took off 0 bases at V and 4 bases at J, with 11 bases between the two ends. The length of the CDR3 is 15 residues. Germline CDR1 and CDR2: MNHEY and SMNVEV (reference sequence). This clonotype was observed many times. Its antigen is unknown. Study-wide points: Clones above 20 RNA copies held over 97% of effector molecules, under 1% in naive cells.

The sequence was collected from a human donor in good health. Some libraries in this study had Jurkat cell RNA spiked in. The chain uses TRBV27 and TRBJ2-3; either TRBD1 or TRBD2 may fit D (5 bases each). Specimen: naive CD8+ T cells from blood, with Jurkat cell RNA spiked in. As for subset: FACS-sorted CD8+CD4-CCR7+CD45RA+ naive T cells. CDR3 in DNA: TGTGCCAGCAGTTTATCACAGGTGGGGGCAGATACGCAGTATTTT. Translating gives CASSLSQVGADTQYF.